The present entry profiles one T cell receptor (beta chain) with its context. Its antigen is currently unknown. The record originates from a study of cytomegalovirus exposure and HLA in healthy donors. Study-level points and caveats: Later analysis associated a missense DCLRE1C variant with TCR beta V- and J-gene trimming. Analysis was performed later, and it showed HLA-associated TCR beta chains to be more clonally expanded than equally common others.

Germline CDR1 is SGHTA and CDR2 is FQGNSA. The V end lost 2 bases, the J end lost 8 bases, and 10 bases lay between the germline ends. The CDR3 extends over 14 amino acids. The PCR was carried out with 60 Vbeta primers and 13 Jbeta primers. Assay used: immunoSEQ multiplex PCR; TCRdb lists only in-frame clones, some missing. The sample lists about 120,000 clones; around 68% were seen once. The TCR originated in a woman aged 45-60 years in good health and CMV-seropositive. This chain joins TRBV7-2 and TRBJ1-6; unclear D gene. The sequencing sample was made of PBMCs. CDR3 loop: CASSLTGGYSPLHF. The CDR3 region has the DNA TGTGCCAGCAGCTTAACGGGCGGGTATTCACCCCTCCACTTT.